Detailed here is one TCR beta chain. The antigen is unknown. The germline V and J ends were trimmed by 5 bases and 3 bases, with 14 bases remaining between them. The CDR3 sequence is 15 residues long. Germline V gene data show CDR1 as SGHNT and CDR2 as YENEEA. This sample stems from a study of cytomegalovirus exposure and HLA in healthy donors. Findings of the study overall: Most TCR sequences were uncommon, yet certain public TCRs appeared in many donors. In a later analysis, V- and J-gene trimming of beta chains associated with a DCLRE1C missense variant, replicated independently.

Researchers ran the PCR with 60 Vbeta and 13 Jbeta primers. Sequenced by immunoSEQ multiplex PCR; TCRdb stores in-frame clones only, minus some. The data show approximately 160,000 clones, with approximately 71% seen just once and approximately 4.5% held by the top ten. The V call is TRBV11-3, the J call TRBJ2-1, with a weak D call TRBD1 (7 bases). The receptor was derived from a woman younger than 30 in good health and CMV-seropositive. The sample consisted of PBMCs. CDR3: CASSQGGGYYNEQFF. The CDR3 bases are TGTGCCAGCAGCCAGGGGGGCGGGTACTACAATGAGCAGTTCTTC.